These 31 T cell receptor beta chains were sequenced from one sample in a study of PD-1 blockade in mismatch repair-deficient tumors. Measured with immunoSEQ multiplex PCR; TCRdb has only the in-frame clones, and not every one. Of 35,000 to 40,000 clones in the sample, roughly 80% are singletons; the top ten hold roughly 22%. Here the sequenced sample was peripheral blood, taken 4 weeks after starting pembrolizumab. All receptors come from an adult with mismatch repair-deficient cancer.

V and J are TRBV27 and TRBJ2-1; D is undetermined. V dropped 1 base and J dropped 1 base, with 11 bases sitting between them. Germline lookup yields CDR1 MNHEY and CDR2 SMNVEV (reference sequence). This CDR3 comprises 16 residues. The CDR3 coding sequence is TGTGCCAGCAGTTTATGGGGTGTGGAGTCCTACAATGAGCAGTTCTTC. Translation gives CASSLWGVESYNEQFF.

This chain joins TRBV30 and TRBJ1-5; no clear D. Germline V gives CDR1 GTSNPN, CDR2 SVGIG (reference sequence). Trimming removed 5 bases at V and 1 base at J, with 15 bases between. This CDR3 spans 15 amino acids. CDR3 DNA: TGTGCCTGGGCCCTCGAAATGGGAAGCAATCAGCCCCAGCATTTT. It codes for CAWALEMGSNQPQHF.

The rearrangement joins TRBV27 to TRBJ2-1; no definite D call. In germline, CDR1 is MNHEY, CDR2 SMNVEV (reference sequence). The germline V and J ends were trimmed by 3 bases and 0 bases, with 9 bases remaining between them. The CDR3 contains 15 residues. CDR3 bases: TGTGCCAGCAGTTTGAGTGGGAACTCCTACAATGAGCAGTTCTTC. Its protein product is CASSLSGNSYNEQFF.

The chain uses TRBV7-9 and TRBJ2-2, with D perhaps TRBD1 or TRBD2 (6 bases each). Trimming took 5 bases from V and 2 from J, leaving 18 bases between them. Germline CDR1 is SEHNR and CDR2 is FQNEAQ (reference sequence). This CDR3 region has 17 residues. The DNA for the CDR3 is TGTGCCAGCAGCCCGTGGAGAGGGGGGATCAACACCGGGGAGCTGTTTTTT. As protein: CASSPWRGGINTGELFF.

V gene TRBV11-1 combines with J gene TRBJ2-7; 7 bases match TRBD1. V was pared by 5 bases and J by 2 bases, with 6 bases of the junction left unmatched. The CDR3 totals 14 residues. In germline, CDR1 is SGHAT, CDR2 FQDESV (reference sequence). The CDR3 here is CASSQQGDAYEQYF. The CDR3 DNA reads as TGTGCCAGCAGCCAGCAGGGGGACGCCTACGAGCAGTACTTC.

The V call is TRBV6-6, the J call TRBJ2-1; D remains ambiguous. The CDR3 consists of 13 residues. Trimming pared 6 bases from V and 6 bases from J, leaving 12 bases between. Per germline, CDR1 MNHNY and CDR2 SVGAGI (reference sequence). The CDR3, as DNA: TGTGCCAGCAGCCACGGACCTACCAATGAGCAGTTCTTC. This translates into CASSHGPTNEQFF.

This clone appeared once. The chain joins TRBV14 to TRBJ2-7, with TRBD1 matching 10 bases. The CDR3 has 16 residues. V lost 4 bases to trimming and J lost 5 bases; unmatched junction nucleotides: 11. CDR1 and CDR2 (germline): SGHDN, FVKESK. DNA of the CDR3: TGTGCCAGCAGCCTTCGCTGGACAGGGGGGCTGAACGAGCAGTACTTC. Its protein product is CASSLRWTGGLNEQYF.

This clone has just one count. The CDR3 DNA is TGCACCAGCAGCCAGGAGCGGATCAATGAGCAGTTCTTC. As protein: CTSSQERINEQFF. The chain carries TRBV1 and TRBJ2-1; the D call TRBD2 from the table was never checked on the DNA. TRBV1 is flagged as a pseudogene. This CDR3 spans 13 amino acids.

The CDR3 coding sequence is TGTGCCAGCACAGGCGGCGGGATTTCCTACAATGAGCAGTTCTTC. Its translation: CASTGGGISYNEQFF. This rearrangement joins TRBV2 to TRBJ2-1; perhaps TRBD2 as D (6 bases). Germline CDR1 and CDR2: SNHLY and FYNNEI. This CDR3 is built from 15 residues. V was cut by 7 bases and J by 1 base, with 14 bases left in between. The full variable domain, rest sourced from reference TRBV2 and TRBJ2-1, is EPEVTQTPSHQVTQMGQEVILRCVPISNHLYFYWYRQILGQKVEFLVSFYNNEISEKSEIFDDQFSVERPDGSNFTLKIRSTKLEDSAMYFCASTGGGISYNEQFFGPGTRLTVL.

This clone occurred once. This chain uses TRBV7-9 with TRBJ1-1, with 8 bases fitting TRBD1. The CDR3 consists of 13 residues. The germline V gene encodes CDR1 SEHNR and CDR2 FQNEAQ (reference sequence). V lost 1 base to trimming and J lost 10 bases; unmatched junction nucleotides: 5. CDR3 DNA: TGTGCCAGCAGCTTAGAGACAGGGGCTGGAGCTTTCTTT. Translating gives CASSLETGAGAFF.

This sequence joins TRBV7-9 and TRBJ2-7; 12 bases line up with TRBD2. CDR3 length: 15 amino acids. J gave up 2 bases and V 8 bases, and 7 bases lay outside the gene matches. CDR1 SEHNR and CDR2 FQNEAQ come from the germline V gene (reference sequence). The CDR3 loop is CASGGLAGLPYEQYF. For the CDR3, the DNA is TGTGCCAGCGGCGGACTAGCGGGACTGCCCTACGAGCAGTACTTC.

V and J are TRBV6-5 and TRBJ2-1; 7 nucleotides match TRBD1. The CDR3 loop spans 15 amino acids. CDR1 and CDR2 from the germline V gene are MNHEY and SVGAGI. V gave up 6 bases and J gave up 3 bases; unmatched junction bases: 8. CDR3 sequence: CASRATGEIYNEQFF. Written as DNA, the CDR3 is TGTGCCAGCAGAGCAACAGGGGAGATCTACAATGAGCAGTTCTTC.

This clone was observed a handful of times. J is TRBJ1-1 and V is TRBV19, with D uncertain. The CDR3 totals 13 residues. Trimming stripped 6 bases from V and 4 bases from J, with 12 bases between. The germline CDR1 and CDR2 sequences are LNHDA and SQIVND (reference sequence). CDR3 loop: CASRVLDGTEAFF. CDR3 bases: TGTGCCAGTAGGGTCCTAGATGGCACTGAAGCTTTCTTT.

The J gene is TRBJ2-5, the V gene TRBV2, with 10 bases that match TRBD2. The CDR3 runs to 17 residues. CDR1 is SNHLY, CDR2 FYNNEI, per germline. V shed 5 bases, J shed 0 bases, and the junction held 9 bases outside the gene matches. This CDR3 reads CASSLNRAGGYQETQYF. The CDR3 bases are TGTGCCAGCAGTCTTAATCGAGCGGGGGGGTACCAAGAGACCCAGTACTTC. Looking up the rest from reference TRBV2 and TRBJ2-5 gives the full variable domain: EPEVTQTPSHQVTQMGQEVILRCVPISNHLYFYWYRQILGQKVEFLVSFYNNEISEKSEIFDDQFSVERPDGSNFTLKIRSTKLEDSAMYFCASSLNRAGGYQETQYFGPGTRLLVL.

This clone was recorded a few times. The chain is built from TRBV5-1 and TRBJ1-1; D call uncertain. The CDR3 length is 12 residues. Trimming shortened V by 3 bases and J by 1 base, and 4 bases separated the two germline ends. CDR1 and CDR2 (germline): SGHRS, YFSETQ. The CDR3 DNA follows: TGCGCCAGCAGCTCCAAGAACACTGAAGCTTTCTTT. This sequence encodes CASSSKNTEAFF.

This clone appeared a single time. The J gene is TRBJ2-2, the V gene TRBV4-2; possibly TRBD2 for D (6 bases). The CDR3 sequence is 14 residues long. Between the trimmed V and J ends, which lost 1 base and 3 bases, there was a span of 6 bases. The germline V gene has CDR1 LGHNA and CDR2 YNFKEQ. In DNA form, the CDR3 reads TGTGCCAGCAGCCAAGGACTAGACACCGGGGAGCTGTTTTTT. Encoded protein: CASSQGLDTGELFF.

This CDR3 is CASSAIADLTDTQYF. The CDR3 DNA follows: TGTGCCAGCAGTGCGATTGCCGATTTGACAGATACGCAGTATTTT. This chain connects TRBV2 to TRBJ2-3; D is unclear. The V gene lost 4 bases and the J gene lost 3 bases, with 14 bases spanning the gap. In germline, CDR1 is SNHLY, CDR2 FYNNEI. The CDR3 has 15 amino acids.

The V and J genes are TRBV13 and TRBJ1-1, with 7 positions matching TRBD1. J lost 3 bases, V lost 5 bases, and 15 bases had no gene match. This CDR3 comprises 17 residues. Germline V CDR1 and CDR2: PRHDT, FYEKMQ (reference sequence). The CDR3 DNA is TGTGCCAGCAGCCAGGATGGGCCAGGGGGTTTAGACACTGAAGCTTTCTTT. Residues: CASSQDGPGGLDTEAFF.

The gene calls are TRBV28 and TRBJ2-6, with unresolved D. CDR3 length: 16 amino acids. Germline CDR1 and CDR2: MDHEN and SYDVKM. The V gene lost 3 bases and the J gene lost 2 bases, with 11 bases spanning the gap. The DNA of the CDR3 is TGTGCCAGCAGTTTTTTTAGGCCGGCTGGGGCCAACGTCCTGACTTTC. Its protein is CASSFFRPAGANVLTF.

The chain couples TRBV4-1 to TRBJ2-2; D gene ambiguous. This CDR3 has 16 amino acids. Germline assignment: CDR1 MGHRA and CDR2 YSYEKL. Deletions cut 2 bases from V and 7 bases from J, with 17 bases between. CDR3 loop: CASSQWAGRQVGELFF. For the CDR3, the DNA is TGCGCCAGCAGCCAATGGGCAGGCCGGCAGGTCGGGGAGCTGTTTTTT.

This CDR3 reads CASSEGGQSEAFF. The CDR3 DNA is TGTGCCAGCAGTGAAGGGGGCCAGTCCGAAGCTTTCTTT. V is TRBV6-1 and J is TRBJ1-1, with D tentatively TRBD1 (5 bases). Per the germline V gene, CDR1 is MNHNS and CDR2 is SASEGT. The CDR3 length is 13 residues. V was cut by 1 base and J by 8 bases, with 11 bases left in between.

This clone was picked up one time. The genes are TRBV5-1 and TRBJ2-7, with 9 bases fitting TRBD1. CDR3 length: 15 residues. V was pared by 0 bases and J by 12 bases, with 13 bases of the junction left unmatched. Germline V gives CDR1 SGHRS, CDR2 YFSETQ. The CDR3 DNA reads TGCGCCAGCAGCTTGGCCGGGACAGGGAGAACCAAGGGGTACTTC. Translation: CASSLAGTGRTKGYF.

The chain couples TRBV7-6 to TRBJ1-3; D is possibly TRBD1 (6 bases). This CDR3 is 18 amino acids long. Trimming left V 5 bases short and J 0 bases short, with 20 bases between. Per germline, CDR1 SGHVS and CDR2 FNYEAQ. The CDR3 spells CASSPTYSGAFSGNTIYF. CDR3 nucleotide sequence: TGTGCCAGCAGCCCCACCTATTCGGGGGCGTTCTCTGGAAACACCATATATTTT. The variable domain in full, completed from reference TRBV7-6 and TRBJ1-3, reads GAGVSQSPRYKVTKRGQDVALRCDPISGHVSLYWYRQALGQGPEFLTYFNYEAQQDKSGLPNDRFSAERPEGSISTLTIQRTEQRDSAMYRCASSPTYSGAFSGNTIYFGEGSWLTVV.

This clone was found once. The CDR3 reads CASSLSPTNTGELFF. CDR3 bases: TGCGCCAGCAGCCTTTCCCCAACGAACACCGGGGAGCTGTTTTTT. The chain couples TRBV4-1 to TRBJ2-2; D not certain. This CDR3 has 15 amino acids. V lost 4 bases to trimming and J lost 0 bases, with 9 bases between them. Germline V CDR1 and CDR2: MGHRA, YSYEKL.

This chain uses TRBV29-1 with TRBJ2-7; no firm D call. The CDR3 length is 13 residues. Germline lookup yields CDR1 SQVTM and CDR2 ANQGSEA. V was trimmed by 0 bases and J by 4 bases, leaving 10 bases between them. CDR3 coding DNA: TGCAGCGTTGAAGATACGGGCAGTTACGAGCAGTACTTC. Translated: CSVEDTGSYEQYF.

The V call is TRBV6-1, the J call TRBJ2-7; TRBD2 aligns across 8 bases. The CDR3 spans 14 residues. Germline values: CDR1 MNHNS, CDR2 SASEGT. V shed 5 bases and J 2 bases; nucleotides not matched to a gene: 5. The CDR3 bases are TGTGCCAGCAGTTTACCAGCGGGAGCCTACGAGCAGTACTTC. Amino acid sequence: CASSLPAGAYEQYF.

In this sample, this clone turned up many times. V usage is TRBV9 and J usage is TRBJ1-3, with D maybe TRBD1 (6 bases). The CDR3 totals 14 residues. The ends were cut back, 10 bases at V and 1 base at J, with 15 bases in the middle. Germline CDR1 SGDLS, CDR2 YYNGEE. The CDR3 loop is CASQGSVSGNTIYF. Here the CDR3 DNA reads TGTGCCTCTCAGGGGTCCGTTTCTGGAAACACCATATATTTT.

This rearrangement joins TRBV6-1 to TRBJ1-1; 9 positions agree with TRBD1. In germline, CDR1 is MNHNS, CDR2 SASEGT. Trimming removed 4 bases from V and 1 base from J; junction bases left unmatched: 10. The CDR3 sequence is 17 residues long. In DNA, the CDR3 is TGTGCCAGCAGTGTACCGGGACAGGGCTTTCCGAACACTGAAGCTTTCTTT. It encodes CASSVPGQGFPNTEAFF.

The chain uses TRBV7-6 and TRBJ2-2; 7 nucleotides agree with TRBD2. From germline, CDR1 is SGHVS and CDR2 FNYEAQ. V lost 8 bases, J lost 3 bases, and 15 bases stayed unmatched. The CDR3 consists of 17 residues. The CDR3 sequence is CASYPKRGSWDTGELFF. The DNA for the CDR3 is TGTGCCAGCTACCCCAAGCGCGGGAGCTGGGACACCGGGGAGCTGTTTTTT.

The chain recombines TRBV11-3 with TRBJ2-7; no firm D call. Trimming cost V 4 bases and J 5 bases, with 15 bases left between them. The germline gives CDR1 SGHNT, CDR2 YENEEA. The CDR3 runs 14 residues. The CDR3 region is CASSSWGISDEQYF. The CDR3 DNA reads as TGTGCCAGCAGCTCCTGGGGTATATCGGACGAGCAGTACTTC. The whole variable domain, filled in from reference TRBV11-3 and TRBJ2-7, reads EAGVVQSPRYKIIEKKQPVAFWCNPISGHNTLYWYLQNLGQGPELLIRYENEEAVDDSQLPKDRFSAERLKGVDSTLKIQPAELGDSAVYLCASSSWGISDEQYFGPGTRLTVT.

The CDR3 reads CASSFGRSEQYF. The CDR3 DNA follows: TGTGCCAGCAGTTTCGGCAGGTCCGAGCAGTACTTC. This chain connects TRBV28 to TRBJ2-7; D gene unclear. V dropped 3 bases and J dropped 6 bases, with 9 bases sitting between them. The V gene's germline CDR1 is MDHEN and CDR2 SYDVKM. The CDR3 is made up of 12 amino acids.